This is a list of T cell receptor beta chains from one sample in a study of shared clonotypes between healthy human individuals. Using immunoSEQ multiplex PCR, the repertoire was profiled, and TCRdb retains in-frame clones only, with some absent. The sample consists of about 520,000 clones, over 75% of them appearing once. Sequencing input: PBMCs. The receptors come from a middle-aged woman in good health. Some clones in this sample may be carry-over from other donors' samples. Each CDR3 is given with its conserved first and last residue.

v_call: TRBV11-2
j_call: TRBJ2-2
cdr3_aa: CGGRVLNTGELFF

v_call: TRBV28
j_call: TRBJ2-2
cdr3_aa: CASSPSGTGELFF

v_call: TRBV7-2
j_call: TRBJ2-2
cdr3_aa: CASSQNRGGELFF

v_call: TRBV19
j_call: TRBJ2-5
cdr3_aa: CASSNPSGRDQETQYF

v_call: TRBV28
j_call: TRBJ2-7
cdr3_aa: CASSPGPPGLWGPSYEQYF

v_call: TRBV28
j_call: TRBJ2-2
cdr3_aa: CASSSWTTNTGELFF

v_call: TRBV6-1
j_call: TRBJ1-5
cdr3_aa: CASTTGTGANQPQHF

v_call: TRBV2
j_call: TRBJ1-1
cdr3_aa: CASGFSTEAFF

v_call: TRBV18
j_call: TRBJ1-5
cdr3_aa: CASSRSALQHNQPQHF

v_call: TRBV2
j_call: NA
cdr3_aa: CASRLAGTYEQYF

v_call: TRBV5-4
j_call: TRBJ1-1
cdr3_aa: CASSASRDRDTEAFF

v_call: TRBV7-9
j_call: TRBJ2-7
cdr3_aa: CASSPRTVYEQYF

v_call: TRBV25-1
j_call: TRBJ1-5
cdr3_aa: CASSKPRTGAQPQHF

v_call: TRBV29-1
j_call: TRBJ1-1
cdr3_aa: CSVEITGTKNTEAFF

v_call: TRBV10-3
j_call: TRBJ2-1
cdr3_aa: CAISEVTSGNEQFF

v_call: TRBV28
j_call: TRBJ1-5
cdr3_aa: CASSSPTVSSQPQHF

v_call: TRBV6-5
j_call: TRBJ2-5
cdr3_aa: CASSYAGEQTQYF

v_call: TRBV27
j_call: TRBJ1-2
cdr3_aa: CASSSGTVYGYTF

v_call: TRBV11-1
j_call: TRBJ1-1
cdr3_aa: CASSLVALGNHTEAFF

v_call: TRBV9
j_call: TRBJ1-6
cdr3_aa: CASSVEGADNSPLHF

v_call: TRBV28
j_call: TRBJ2-1
cdr3_aa: CASRPTGLAKSNEQFF

v_call: TRBV11-3
j_call: TRBJ2-5
cdr3_aa: CASSQQGAETQYF

v_call: TRBV19
j_call: TRBJ2-1
cdr3_aa: CASSMTGLQYNEQFF

v_call: TRBV29-1
j_call: TRBJ2-6
cdr3_aa: CSVSIQSRANVLTF

v_call: TRBV5-1
j_call: TRBJ2-1
cdr3_aa: CASRSKPGLADYNEQFF

v_call: TRBV30
j_call: TRBJ2-3
cdr3_aa: CAWSALAGSTDTQYF

v_call: TRBV28
j_call: TRBJ1-2
cdr3_aa: CASSLQGGRGWLGYTF

v_call: TRBV11-3
j_call: TRBJ2-2
cdr3_aa: CASSTFSAGTGELFF

v_call: TRBV6-5
j_call: TRBJ2-7
cdr3_aa: CASSYSGDRGEQYF

v_call: TRBV6-6
j_call: TRBJ1-6
cdr3_aa: CASSYRDKNSPLHF

v_call: TRBV10-2
j_call: TRBJ2-2
cdr3_aa: CASSESNRGTGELFF

v_call: TRBV7-6
j_call: TRBJ2-7
cdr3_aa: CASSPGQGGGVYEQYF

v_call: TRBV7-9
j_call: TRBJ1-1
cdr3_aa: CASSLFGTGGSEAFF

v_call: TRBV13
j_call: TRBJ1-3
cdr3_aa: CASSLVLGPGNTIYF

v_call: TRBV7-9
j_call: TRBJ2-1
cdr3_aa: CASSRRRTSGSYPDEQFF

v_call: TRBV7-8
j_call: TRBJ2-3
cdr3_aa: CASSSPRPQTSGSSDTQYF

v_call: TRBV7-2
j_call: TRBJ2-7
cdr3_aa: CASSPVDWSYEQYF

v_call: TRBV2
j_call: TRBJ1-1
cdr3_aa: CASSGDTYTEAFF

v_call: TRBV4-1
j_call: TRBJ1-5
cdr3_aa: CASSQPDRANQPQHF

v_call: TRBV7-9
j_call: TRBJ1-1
cdr3_aa: CASTSGTVNTEAFF

v_call: TRBV2
j_call: TRBJ1-1
cdr3_aa: CASSALGGDLTEAFF

v_call: TRBV10-2
j_call: TRBJ1-2
cdr3_aa: CASGTFDNYGYTF

v_call: TRBV19
j_call: TRBJ2-3
cdr3_aa: CASSQGIGTDTQYF

v_call: TRBV5-1
j_call: TRBJ2-7
cdr3_aa: CASSWTGTAYEQYF

v_call: TRBV7-9
j_call: TRBJ1-2
cdr3_aa: CASSLVYATYGYTF

v_call: TRBV27
j_call: TRBJ1-5
cdr3_aa: CASSVGRGPQHF

v_call: TRBV28
j_call: TRBJ2-5
cdr3_aa: CASSPAGGAGETQYF

v_call: TRBV11-2
j_call: TRBJ1-1
cdr3_aa: CASSTPGRKNTEAFF

v_call: TRBV19
j_call: TRBJ1-3
cdr3_aa: CASSIFASSGNTIYF

v_call: TRBV28
j_call: TRBJ1-1
cdr3_aa: CATTRGGNTEAFF

v_call: TRBV11-1
j_call: TRBJ2-6
cdr3_aa: CASSWQDRGLSGANVLTF

v_call: TRBV9
j_call: TRBJ1-2
cdr3_aa: CASSSTVNYGYTF

v_call: TRBV7-9
j_call: TRBJ2-7
cdr3_aa: CASSPLRLAGVDEQYF